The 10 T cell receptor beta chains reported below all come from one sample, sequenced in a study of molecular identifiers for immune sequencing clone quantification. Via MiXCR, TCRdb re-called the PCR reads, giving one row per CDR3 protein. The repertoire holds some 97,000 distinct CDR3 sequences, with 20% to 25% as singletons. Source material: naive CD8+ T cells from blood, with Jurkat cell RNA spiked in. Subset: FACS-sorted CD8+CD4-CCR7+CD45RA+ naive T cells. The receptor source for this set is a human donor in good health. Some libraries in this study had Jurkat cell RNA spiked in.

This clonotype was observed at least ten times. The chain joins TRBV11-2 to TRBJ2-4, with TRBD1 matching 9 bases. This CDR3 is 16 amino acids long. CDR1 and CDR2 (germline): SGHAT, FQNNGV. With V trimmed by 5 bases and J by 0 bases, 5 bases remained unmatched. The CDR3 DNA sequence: TGTGCCAGCAGCGAGGACAGGGGACTAGCCAAAAACATTCAGTACTTC. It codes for CASSEDRGLAKNIQYF.

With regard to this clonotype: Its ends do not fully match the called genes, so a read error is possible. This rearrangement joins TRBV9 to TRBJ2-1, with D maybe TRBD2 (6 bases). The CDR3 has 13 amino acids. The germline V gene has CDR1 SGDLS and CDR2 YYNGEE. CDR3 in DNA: TGTGCCAGCCGCCCGTGGACTACCAATGAGCCGTTCTTC. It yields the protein CASRPWTTNEPFF.

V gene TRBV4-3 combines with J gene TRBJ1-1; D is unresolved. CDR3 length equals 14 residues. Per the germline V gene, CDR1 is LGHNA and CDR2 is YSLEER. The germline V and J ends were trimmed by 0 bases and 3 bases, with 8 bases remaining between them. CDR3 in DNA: TGCGCCAGCAGCCAAGAGGGTGGGTACACTGAAGCTTTCTTT. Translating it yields CASSQEGGYTEAFF.

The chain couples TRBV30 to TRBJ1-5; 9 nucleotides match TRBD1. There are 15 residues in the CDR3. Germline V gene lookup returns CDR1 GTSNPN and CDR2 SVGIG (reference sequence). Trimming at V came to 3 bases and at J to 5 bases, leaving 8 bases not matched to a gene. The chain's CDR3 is CAWRVGTGSHQPQHF. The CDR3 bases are TGTGCCTGGAGAGTGGGGACAGGGTCGCATCAGCCCCAGCATTTT.

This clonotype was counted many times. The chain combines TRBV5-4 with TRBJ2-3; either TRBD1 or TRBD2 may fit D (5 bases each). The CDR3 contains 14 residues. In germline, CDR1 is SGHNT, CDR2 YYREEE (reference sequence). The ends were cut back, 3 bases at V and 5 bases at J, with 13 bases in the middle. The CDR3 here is CASSSGPAGDTQYF. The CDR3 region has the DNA TGTGCCAGCAGCTCGGGACCAGCAGGAGATACGCAGTATTTT. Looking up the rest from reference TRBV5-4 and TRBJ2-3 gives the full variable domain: ETGVTQSPTHLIKTRGQQVTLRCSSQSGHNTVSWYQQALGQGPQFIFQYYREEENGRGNFPPRFSGLQFPNYSSELNVNALELDDSALYLCASSSGPAGDTQYFGPGTRLTVL.

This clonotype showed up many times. The CDR3 nucleotides are TGCGCCAGCAGCCAATATTACAGGGCGCTCTTTGGGAATGAGCAGTTCTTC. It encodes CASSQYYRALFGNEQFF. This sequence joins TRBV4-3 and TRBJ2-1; a possible D gene is TRBD1 (6 bases). This CDR3 spans 17 amino acids. CDR1 is LGHNA and CDR2 is YSLEER in the germline V gene. The V end lost 2 bases, the J end lost 7 bases, and 21 bases lay between the germline ends.

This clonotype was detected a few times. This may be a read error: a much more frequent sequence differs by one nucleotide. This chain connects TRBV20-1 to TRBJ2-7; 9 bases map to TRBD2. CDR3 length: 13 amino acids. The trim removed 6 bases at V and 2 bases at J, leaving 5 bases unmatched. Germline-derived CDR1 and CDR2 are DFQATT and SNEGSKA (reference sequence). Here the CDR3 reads CSALAGETYEQYF. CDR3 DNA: TGCAGTGCCTTAGCGGGGGAAACCTACGAGCAGTACTTC.

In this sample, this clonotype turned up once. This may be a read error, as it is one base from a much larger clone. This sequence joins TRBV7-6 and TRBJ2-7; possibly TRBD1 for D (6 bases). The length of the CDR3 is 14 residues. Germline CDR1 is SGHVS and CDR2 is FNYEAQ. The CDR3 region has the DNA TGTGCCAGCAGCCCCACGCAGGGGACCTACGAGCGGTACTTC. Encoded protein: CASSPTQGTYERYF.

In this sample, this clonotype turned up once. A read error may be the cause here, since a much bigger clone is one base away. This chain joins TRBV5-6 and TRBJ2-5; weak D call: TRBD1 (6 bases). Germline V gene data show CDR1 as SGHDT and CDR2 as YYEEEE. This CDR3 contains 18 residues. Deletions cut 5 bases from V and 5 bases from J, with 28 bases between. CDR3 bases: TGTGCCAGCAGTCAATTAGGCCGGGACATCAATAACCGCGAGACCCAGTACTTC. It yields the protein CASSQLGRDINNRETQYF.

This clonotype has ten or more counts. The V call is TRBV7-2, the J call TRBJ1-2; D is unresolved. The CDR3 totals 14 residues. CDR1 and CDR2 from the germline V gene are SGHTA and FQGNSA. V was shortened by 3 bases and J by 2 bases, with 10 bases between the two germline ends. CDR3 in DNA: TGTGCCAGCAGCTTTGCTCTAGGAAACTATGGCTACACCTTC. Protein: CASSFALGNYGYTF.